Each of the 3 T cell receptor beta chains below was sequenced from the same sample in a study of CD8+CD57+ T cells in acquired aplastic anemia. Patients sequenced had flow cytometry evidence of CD8+CD57+ cell expansion. Profiling that covered TCR beta VDJ and CDR3 relied on genomic DNA as its template. TCRdb itself ran the reads through MiXCR, one entry per CDR3 protein. The data show some 170,000 distinct CDR3 sequences, roughly 48% seen once. The sample taken for sequencing was sorted CD4+, CD8+, or CD8+CD57+ T cells (not recorded which) from PBMCs. These receptors were collected from a human donor with aplastic anemia.

This sequence joins TRBV19 and TRBJ2-7, with D unresolved. The V gene's germline CDR1 is LNHDA and CDR2 SQIVND (reference sequence). The ends were cut back, 3 bases at V and 1 base at J, with 13 bases in the middle. CDR3 length: 15 amino acids. CDR3 DNA sequence: TGTGCCAGTAGTATGGGTTTGGGTGGGTCCTACGAGCAGTACTTC. Residues: CASSMGLGGSYEQYF.

Of note for this clonotype: This could be a read error, since a much larger clone is one nucleotide away. The gene calls are TRBV10-3 and TRBJ2-3; D perhaps matches TRBD1 (6 bases). Germline V gives CDR1 ENHRY, CDR2 SYGVKD. The ends were cut back, 11 bases at V and 4 bases at J, with 19 bases in the middle. This CDR3 region has 14 residues. CDR3 region: CARRRRGGADTQYF. CDR3 DNA: TGTGCCCGCAGACGCAGGGGTGGGGCAGATACGCAGTATTTT.

This chain uses TRBV19 with TRBJ1-6; a weak D match, TRBD1 (6 bases). CDR1 is LNHDA, CDR2 SQIVND, per germline (reference sequence). V lost 6 bases to trimming and J lost 7 bases, with 13 bases between them. This CDR3 spans 14 amino acids. The CDR3 DNA sequence: TGTGCCAGTAGCGTCAGGGGCGGCAATTCACCCCTCCACTTT. As protein: CASSVRGGNSPLHF.